This paragraph covers one T cell receptor beta chain sequence. The authors ran a second PCR of roughly 7 to 11 cycles using a sample-barcoded 5' primer and a J-beta primer mix. TCRdb re-called the 5' RACE reads with MiXCR, one entry per CDR3 protein. The data show around 850,000 distinct CDR3 sequences, under 40% seen once. The sample is drawn from a study of blood T cells in healthy people across ages. V was clipped by 2 bases and J by 7 bases; unmatched bases: 6. The CDR3 spans 17 residues. CDR1 and CDR2 (germline): MGHRA, YSYEKL. The chain joins TRBV4-1 to TRBJ2-1, with 15 bases aligning to TRBD2. Sequenced sample: blood. This receptor was taken from a man aged 18 to 29 in good health. In DNA form, the CDR3 reads TGCGCCAGCAGCCAATGGACTAGCGGGAGGGCCTCAAATGAGCAGTTCTTC. Residues: CASSQWTSGRASNEQFF.